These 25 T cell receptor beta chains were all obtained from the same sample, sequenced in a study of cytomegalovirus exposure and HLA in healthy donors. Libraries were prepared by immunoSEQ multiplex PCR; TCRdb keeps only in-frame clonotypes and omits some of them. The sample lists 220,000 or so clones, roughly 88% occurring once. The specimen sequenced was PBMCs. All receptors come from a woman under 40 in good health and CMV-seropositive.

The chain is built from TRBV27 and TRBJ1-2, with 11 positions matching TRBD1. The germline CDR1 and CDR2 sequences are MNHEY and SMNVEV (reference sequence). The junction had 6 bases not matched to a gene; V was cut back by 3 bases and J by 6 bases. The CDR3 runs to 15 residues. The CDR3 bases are TGTGCCAGCAGTTTCGGACAGGGGGCTCGGGATGGCTACACCTTC. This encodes CASSFGQGARDGYTF.

CDR3 sequence: CASSALTANTEAFF. DNA of the CDR3: TGTGCCAGCAGTGCCCTCACAGCGAACACTGAAGCTTTCTTT. The chain links TRBV6-1 to TRBJ1-1; D is unresolved. The CDR3 consists of 14 residues. CDR1 is MNHNS and CDR2 is SASEGT in the germline V gene. V was trimmed by 4 bases and J by 1 base, leaving 10 bases between them.

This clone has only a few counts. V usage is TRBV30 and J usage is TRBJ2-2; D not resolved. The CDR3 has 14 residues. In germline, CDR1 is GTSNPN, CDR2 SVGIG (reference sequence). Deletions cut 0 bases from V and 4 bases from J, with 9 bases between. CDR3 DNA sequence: TGTGCCTGGAGTGTACAGATGTTCACCGGGGAGCTGTTTTTT. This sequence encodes CAWSVQMFTGELFF.

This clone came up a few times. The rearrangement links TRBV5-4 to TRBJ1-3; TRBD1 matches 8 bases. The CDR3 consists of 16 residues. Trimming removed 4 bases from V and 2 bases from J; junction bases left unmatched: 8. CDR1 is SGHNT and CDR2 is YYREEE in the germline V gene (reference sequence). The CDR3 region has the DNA TGTGCCAGCAGCCAAAGACAGGGGAACCCTGGAAACACCATATATTTT. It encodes CASSQRQGNPGNTIYF.

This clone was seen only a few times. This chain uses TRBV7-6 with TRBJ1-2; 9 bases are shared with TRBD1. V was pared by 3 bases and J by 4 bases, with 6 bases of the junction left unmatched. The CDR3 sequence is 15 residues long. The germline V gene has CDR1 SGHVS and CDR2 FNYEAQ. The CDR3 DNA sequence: TGTGCCAGCAGCTTCGGGGACAGGGCATCCTATGGCTACACCTTC. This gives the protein CASSFGDRASYGYTF.

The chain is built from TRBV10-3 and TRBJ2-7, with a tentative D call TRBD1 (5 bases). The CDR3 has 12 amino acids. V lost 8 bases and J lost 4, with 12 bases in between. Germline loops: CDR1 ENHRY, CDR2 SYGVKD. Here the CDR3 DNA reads TGTGCCATCTCACAGACAGATTACGAGCAGTACTTC. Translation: CAISQTDYEQYF.

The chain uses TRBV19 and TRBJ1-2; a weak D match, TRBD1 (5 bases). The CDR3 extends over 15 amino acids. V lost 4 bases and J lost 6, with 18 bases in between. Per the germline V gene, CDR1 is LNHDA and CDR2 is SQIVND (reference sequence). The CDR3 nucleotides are TGTGCCAGTAGTAACCCAGCAGAGGGGCGAGATGGCTACACCTTC. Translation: CASSNPAEGRDGYTF.

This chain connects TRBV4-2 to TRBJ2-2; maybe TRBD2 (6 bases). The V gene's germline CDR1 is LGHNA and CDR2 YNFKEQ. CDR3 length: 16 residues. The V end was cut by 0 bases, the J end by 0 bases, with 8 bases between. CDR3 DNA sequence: TGTGCCAGCAGCCAAGATCCTAGCGCGAACACCGGGGAGCTGTTTTTT. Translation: CASSQDPSANTGELFF.

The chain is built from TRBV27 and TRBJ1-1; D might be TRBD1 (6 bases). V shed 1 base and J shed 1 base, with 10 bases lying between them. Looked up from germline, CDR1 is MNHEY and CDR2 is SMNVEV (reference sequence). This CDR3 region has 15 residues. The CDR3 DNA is TGTGCCAGCAGTTTATATTCGGGGGCGAACACTGAAGCTTTCTTT. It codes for CASSLYSGANTEAFF.

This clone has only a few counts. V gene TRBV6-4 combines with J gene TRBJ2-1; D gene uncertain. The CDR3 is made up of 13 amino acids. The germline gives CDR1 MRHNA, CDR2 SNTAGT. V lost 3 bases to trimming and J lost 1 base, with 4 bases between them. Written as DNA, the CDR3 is TGTGCCAGCAGTGAGCGGTCCTACAATGAGCAGTTCTTC. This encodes CASSERSYNEQFF.

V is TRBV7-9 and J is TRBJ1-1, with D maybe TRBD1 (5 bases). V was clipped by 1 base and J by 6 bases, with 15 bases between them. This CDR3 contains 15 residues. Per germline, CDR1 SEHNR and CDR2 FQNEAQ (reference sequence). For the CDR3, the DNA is TGTGCCAGCAGCTTAGTAAGGGACCTGGGCGCTGAAGCTTTCTTT. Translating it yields CASSLVRDLGAEAFF.

CDR3 nucleotides: TGTGCCAGCAGCGTATGGGCTAGCGGGACAAGGAACGAGCAGTACTTC. Encoded protein: CASSVWASGTRNEQYF. The chain uses TRBV9 and TRBJ2-7; TRBD2 matches 9 bases. The CDR3 loop spans 16 amino acids. Germline CDR1 reads SGDLS; CDR2 reads YYNGEE. The V segment lost 1 base and the J segment 5 bases; nucleotides outside the gene matches: 10.

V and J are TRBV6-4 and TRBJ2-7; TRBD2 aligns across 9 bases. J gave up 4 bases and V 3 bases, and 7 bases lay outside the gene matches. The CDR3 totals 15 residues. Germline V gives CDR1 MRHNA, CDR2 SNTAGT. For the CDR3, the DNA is TGTGCCAGCAGTGAAATAGCGGGAGCAGGATACGAGCAGTACTTC. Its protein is CASSEIAGAGYEQYF.

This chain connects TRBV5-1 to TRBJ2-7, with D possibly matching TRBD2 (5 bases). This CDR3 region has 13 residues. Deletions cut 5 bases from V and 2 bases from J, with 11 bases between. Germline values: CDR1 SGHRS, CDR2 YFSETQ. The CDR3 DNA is TGCGCCAGCAGTGGGTTCGGGGCCTACGAGCAGTACTTC. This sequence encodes CASSGFGAYEQYF.

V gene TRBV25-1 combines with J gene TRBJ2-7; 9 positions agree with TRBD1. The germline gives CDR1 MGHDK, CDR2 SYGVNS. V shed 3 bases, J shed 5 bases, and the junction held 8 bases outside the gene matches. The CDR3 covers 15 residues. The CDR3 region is CASSEPGQGINEQYF. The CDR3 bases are TGTGCCAGCAGTGAGCCGGGACAGGGTATCAACGAGCAGTACTTC.

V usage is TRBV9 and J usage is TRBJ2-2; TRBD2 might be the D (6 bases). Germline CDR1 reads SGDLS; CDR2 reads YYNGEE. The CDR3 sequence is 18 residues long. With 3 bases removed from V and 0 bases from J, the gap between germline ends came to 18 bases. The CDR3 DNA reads TGTGCCAGCAGCGCCAGTATGTTCGGAGGGCCGAACACCGGGGAGCTGTTTTTT. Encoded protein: CASSASMFGGPNTGELFF.

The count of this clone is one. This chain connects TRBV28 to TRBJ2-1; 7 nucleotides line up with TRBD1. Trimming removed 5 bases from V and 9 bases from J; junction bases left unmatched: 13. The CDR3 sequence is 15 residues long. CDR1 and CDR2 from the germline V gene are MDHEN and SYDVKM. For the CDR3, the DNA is TGTGCCAGCAGTCCCGGGACAGCCGAAGCTTTTGAGCAGTTCTTC. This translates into CASSPGTAEAFEQFF.

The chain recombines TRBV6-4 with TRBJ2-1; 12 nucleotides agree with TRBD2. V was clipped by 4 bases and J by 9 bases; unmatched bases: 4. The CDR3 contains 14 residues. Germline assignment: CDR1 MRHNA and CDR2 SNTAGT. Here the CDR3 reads CASSGLAGVSEQFF. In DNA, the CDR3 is TGTGCCAGCAGTGGACTAGCGGGAGTTAGTGAGCAGTTCTTC.

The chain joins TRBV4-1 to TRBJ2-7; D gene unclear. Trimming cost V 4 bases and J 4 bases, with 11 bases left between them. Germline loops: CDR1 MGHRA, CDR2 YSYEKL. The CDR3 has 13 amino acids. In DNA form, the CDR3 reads TGCGCCAGCAGCCCATCCACGGATTACGAGCAGTACTTC. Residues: CASSPSTDYEQYF.

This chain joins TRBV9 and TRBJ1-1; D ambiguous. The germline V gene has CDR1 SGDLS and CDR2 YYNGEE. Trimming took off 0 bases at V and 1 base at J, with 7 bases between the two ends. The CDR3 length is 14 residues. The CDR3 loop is CASSVGFSNTEAFF. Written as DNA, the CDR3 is TGTGCCAGCAGCGTAGGGTTTTCGAACACTGAAGCTTTCTTT.

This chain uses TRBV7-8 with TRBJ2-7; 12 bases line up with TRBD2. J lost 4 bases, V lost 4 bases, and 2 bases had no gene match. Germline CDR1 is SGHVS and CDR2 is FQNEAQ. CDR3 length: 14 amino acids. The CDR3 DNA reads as TGTGCCAGCAGCTCACTAGCGGGAGGATACGAGCAGTACTTC. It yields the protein CASSSLAGGYEQYF.

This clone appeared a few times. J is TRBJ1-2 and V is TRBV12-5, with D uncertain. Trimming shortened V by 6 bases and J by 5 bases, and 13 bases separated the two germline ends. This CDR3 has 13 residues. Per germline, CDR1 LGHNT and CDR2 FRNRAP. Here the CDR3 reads CASGEFEAYGYTF. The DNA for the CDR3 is TGTGCTAGTGGGGAATTTGAGGCATATGGCTACACCTTC.

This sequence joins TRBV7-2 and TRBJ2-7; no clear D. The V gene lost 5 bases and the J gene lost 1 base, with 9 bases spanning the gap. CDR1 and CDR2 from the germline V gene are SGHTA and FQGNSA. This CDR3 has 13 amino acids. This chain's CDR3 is CASSPAISYEQYF. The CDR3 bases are TGTGCCAGCAGCCCCGCTATATCCTACGAGCAGTACTTC.

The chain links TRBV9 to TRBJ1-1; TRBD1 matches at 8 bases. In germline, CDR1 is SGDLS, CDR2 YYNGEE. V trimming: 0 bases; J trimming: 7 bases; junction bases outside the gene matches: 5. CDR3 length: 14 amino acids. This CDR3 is CASSVDGQGDEAFF. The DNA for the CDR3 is TGTGCCAGCAGCGTAGACGGACAGGGAGATGAAGCTTTCTTT. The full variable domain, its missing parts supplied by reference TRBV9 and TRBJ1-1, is DSGVTQTPKHLITATGQRVTLRCSPRSGDLSVYWYQQSLDQGLQFLIQYYNGEERAKGNILERFSAQQFPDLHSELNLSSLELGDSALYFCASSVDGQGDEAFFGQGTRLTVV.

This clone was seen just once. This CDR3 is CASSGGGFSGNTIYF. For the CDR3, the DNA is TGCGCCAGCAGCGGCGGGGGTTTCTCTGGAAACACCATATATTTT. This chain joins TRBV5-1 and TRBJ1-3; perhaps TRBD1 as D (5 bases). Germline-derived CDR1 and CDR2 are SGHRS and YFSETQ. The ends were cut back, 4 bases at V and 0 bases at J, with 11 bases in the middle. The CDR3 has 15 amino acids.